This TCR beta chain was found in a study of cytomegalovirus exposure and HLA in healthy donors. General study points: Rare TCR sequences dominated, though some public TCRs recurred in many donors. A later analysis appeared to link common viral pathogens to several of the most significant clusters. Differences between HLA loci emerged in a later analysis of TCR association rates, with DRB1 most and HLA-C fewest.

The CDR3 length is 15 residues. Looked up from germline, CDR1 is SGHNT and CDR2 is YYREEE (reference sequence). With V trimmed by 4 bases and J by 2 bases, 3 bases remained unmatched. Healthy bone marrow donors formed the donor group. As regards this clone: Antigen specificity is unknown.

Primers: 60 Vbeta forward and 13 Jbeta reverse. Only in-frame clones appear in the TCRdb table, and some are missing; sequencing was by immunoSEQ multiplex PCR. The sample gives hundreds of thousands of clones, over 70% of which show up once; 0.71% is in the top ten. The receptor comes from a boy between 2 and 10 years old in good health and CMV-seronegative. This chain links TRBV5-4 with TRBJ2-7, with 13 nucleotides matching TRBD2. Material for sequencing was PBMCs. The CDR3 nucleotides are TGTGCCAGCAGCCAGACTAGCGGGAGGCCCTACGAGCAGTACTTC. Amino acid sequence: CASSQTSGRPYEQYF.